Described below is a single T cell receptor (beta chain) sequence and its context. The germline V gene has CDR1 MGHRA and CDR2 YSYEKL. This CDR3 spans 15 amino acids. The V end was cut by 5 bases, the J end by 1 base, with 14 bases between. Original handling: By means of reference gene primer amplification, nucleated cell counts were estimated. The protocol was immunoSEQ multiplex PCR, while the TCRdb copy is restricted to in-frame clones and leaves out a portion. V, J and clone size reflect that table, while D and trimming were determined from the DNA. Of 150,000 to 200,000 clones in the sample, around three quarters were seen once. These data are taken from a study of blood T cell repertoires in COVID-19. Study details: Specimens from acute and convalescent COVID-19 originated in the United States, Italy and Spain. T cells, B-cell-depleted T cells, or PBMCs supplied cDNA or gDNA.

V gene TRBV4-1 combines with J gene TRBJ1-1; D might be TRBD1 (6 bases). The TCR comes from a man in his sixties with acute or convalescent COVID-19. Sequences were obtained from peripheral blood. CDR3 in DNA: TGCGCCAGCAGCTCCCCGGCAGGGGCGAACACTGAAGCTTTCTTT. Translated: CASSSPAGANTEAFF.